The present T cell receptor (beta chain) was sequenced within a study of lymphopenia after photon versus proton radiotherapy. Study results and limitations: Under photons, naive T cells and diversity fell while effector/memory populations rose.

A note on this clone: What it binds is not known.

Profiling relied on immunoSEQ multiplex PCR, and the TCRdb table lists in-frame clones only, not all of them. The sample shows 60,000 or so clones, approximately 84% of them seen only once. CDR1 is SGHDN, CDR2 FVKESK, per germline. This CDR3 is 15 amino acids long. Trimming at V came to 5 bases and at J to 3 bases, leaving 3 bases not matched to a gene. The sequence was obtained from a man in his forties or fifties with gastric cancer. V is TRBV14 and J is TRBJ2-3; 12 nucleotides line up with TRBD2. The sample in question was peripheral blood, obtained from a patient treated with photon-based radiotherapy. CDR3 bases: TGTGCCAGCAGCGCCGGGACTAGCGGGACAGATACGCAGTATTTT. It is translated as CASSAGTSGTDTQYF.